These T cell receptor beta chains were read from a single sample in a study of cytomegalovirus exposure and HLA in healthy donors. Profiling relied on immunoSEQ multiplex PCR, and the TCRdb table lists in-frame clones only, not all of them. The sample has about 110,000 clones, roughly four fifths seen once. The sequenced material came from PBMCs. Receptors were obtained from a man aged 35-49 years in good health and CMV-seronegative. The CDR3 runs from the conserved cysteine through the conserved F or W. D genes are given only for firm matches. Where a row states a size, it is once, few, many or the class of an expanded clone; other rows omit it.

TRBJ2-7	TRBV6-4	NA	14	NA	CASRPQATSYEQYF	TGTGCCAGCAGGCCACAGGCTACCTCCTACGAGCAGTACTTC
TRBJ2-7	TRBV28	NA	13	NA	CASSLTGLREQYF	TGTGCCAGCAGCCTAACAGGGTTACGGGAGCAGTACTTC
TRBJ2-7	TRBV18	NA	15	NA	CASSLTDKSSYEQYF	TGTGCCAGCTCACTAACGGACAAAAGCTCCTACGAGCAGTACTTC
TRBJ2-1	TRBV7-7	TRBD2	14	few	CASSLARGGDEQFF	TGTGCTAGCAGCTTAGCACGGGGAGGGGATGAGCAGTTCTTC
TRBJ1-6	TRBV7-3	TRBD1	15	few	CASSLRTGDNSPLHF	TGTGCCAGCAGCTTAAGAACAGGGGATAATTCACCCCTCCACTTT
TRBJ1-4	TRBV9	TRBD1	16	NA	CASSPYPGQGGEKLFF	TGTGCCAGCAGCCCTTATCCGGGACAGGGCGGAGAAAAACTGTTTTTT
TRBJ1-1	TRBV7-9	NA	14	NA	CASSFRTESTEAFF	TGTGCCAGCAGCTTTAGGACAGAATCGACTGAAGCTTTCTTT
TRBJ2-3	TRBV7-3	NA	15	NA	CASSLTIGLEPPSTF	TGTGCCAGCAGCTTAACGATTGGACTGGAGCCCCCATCAACCTTT
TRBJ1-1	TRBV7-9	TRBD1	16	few	CSSSRTRGLLNTEAFF	TGTTCCAGCAGCCGGACCAGGGGGCTATTGAACACTGAAGCTTTCTTT
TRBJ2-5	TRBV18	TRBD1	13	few	CASSRDRGETQYF	TGTGCCAGCTCGCGGGACAGGGGGGAGACCCAGTACTTC
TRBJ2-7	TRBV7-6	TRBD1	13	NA	CASSLDRAGEQYF	TGTGCCAGCTCCCTGGACAGGGCGGGGGAGCAGTACTTC
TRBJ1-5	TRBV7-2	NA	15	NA	CASSLGAYSNQPQHF	TGTGCCAGCAGCTTAGGAGCTTATAGCAATCAGCCCCAGCATTTT
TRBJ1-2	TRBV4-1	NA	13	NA	CASSPTKTGGYTF	TGCGCCAGCAGCCCCACCAAAACCGGGGGCTACACCTTC
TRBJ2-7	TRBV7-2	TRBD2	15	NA	CASSLQAGGPYEQYF	TGTGCCAGCAGCTTACAAGCGGGAGGGCCCTACGAGCAGTACTTC
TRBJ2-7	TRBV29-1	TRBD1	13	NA	CSVADRGLGEQYF	TGCAGCGTCGCGGACAGGGGGCTTGGAGAGCAGTACTTC
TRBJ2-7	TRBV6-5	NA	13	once	CASTKGGFDEQYF	TGTGCCAGCACTAAAGGGGGTTTCGACGAGCAGTACTTC
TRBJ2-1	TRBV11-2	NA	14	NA	CASSLGGPYNEQFF	TGTGCCAGCAGCTTAGGAGGGCCGTACAATGAGCAGTTCTTC
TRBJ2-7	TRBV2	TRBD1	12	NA	CATYRGTYEQYF	TGTGCCACTTACAGGGGGACCTACGAGCAGTACTTC
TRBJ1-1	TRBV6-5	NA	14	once	CASRPIEENTEAFF	TGTGCCAGCAGACCCATCGAGGAGAACACTGAAGCTTTCTTT
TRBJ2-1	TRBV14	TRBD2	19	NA	CASSQDPRTSGSSYNEQFF	TGTGCCAGCAGCCAAGACCCCCGGACTAGCGGGAGCTCCTACAATGAGCAGTTCTTC
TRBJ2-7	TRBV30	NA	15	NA	CAWTETGIRSYEQYF	TGTGCCTGGACTGAAACCGGGATTCGCTCCTACGAGCAGTACTTC
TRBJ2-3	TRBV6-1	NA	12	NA	CATWDFADTQYF	TGTGCCACCTGGGACTTTGCAGATACGCAGTATTTT
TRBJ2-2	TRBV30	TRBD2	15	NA	CAWTIGLVGTGELFF	TGTGCCTGGACAATCGGACTAGTGGGTACCGGGGAGCTGTTTTTT
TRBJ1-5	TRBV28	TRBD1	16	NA	CASRGQGAGSNQPQHF	TGTGCCAGCCGGGGACAGGGGGCAGGGAGCAATCAGCCCCAGCATTTT
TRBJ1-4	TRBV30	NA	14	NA	CAWSVRQGYEKLFF	TGTGCCTGGAGTGTACGGCAGGGATATGAAAAACTGTTTTTT
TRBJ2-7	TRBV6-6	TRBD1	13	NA	CASSQRQGPEQYF	TGTGCCAGCAGTCAACGACAGGGCCCCGAGCAGTACTTC
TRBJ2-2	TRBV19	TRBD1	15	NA	CASSIRGRLSGELFF	TGTGCCAGTAGTATCAGGGGGCGCTTGAGCGGGGAGCTGTTTTTT
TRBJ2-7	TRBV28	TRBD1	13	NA	CATLGTGNDEQYF	TGTGCCACCCTCGGGACAGGGAATGACGAGCAGTACTTC
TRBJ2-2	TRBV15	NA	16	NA	CATSRVDILNTGELFF	TGTGCCACCAGCAGAGTTGACATTCTAAACACCGGGGAGCTGTTTTTT
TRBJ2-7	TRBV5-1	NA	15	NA	CASSLALGGTYEQYF	TGCGCCAGCAGCTTGGCCCTCGGGGGAACCTACGAGCAGTACTTC
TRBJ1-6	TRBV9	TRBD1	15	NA	CASSPRTGLSSPLHF	TGTGCCAGCAGCCCTCGGACAGGGTTAAGTTCACCCCTCCACTTT
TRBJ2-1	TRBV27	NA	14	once	CASRPQGRDNEQFF	TGTGCCAGCAGGCCACAGGGTAGGGACAATGAGCAGTTCTTC
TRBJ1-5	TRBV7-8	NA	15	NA	CASSLGGPGNQPQHF	TGTGCCAGCAGCTTGGGGGGGCCAGGGAATCAGCCCCAGCATTTT
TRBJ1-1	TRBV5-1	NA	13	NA	CASSFVMNTEAFF	TGCGCCAGCAGCTTTGTCATGAACACTGAAGCTTTCTTT
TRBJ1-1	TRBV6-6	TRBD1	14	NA	CASKGQELNTEAFF	TGTGCCAGCAAGGGACAGGAGTTGAACACTGAAGCTTTCTTT
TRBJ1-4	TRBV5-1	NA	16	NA	CASSEITERANEKLFF	TGCGCCAGCAGCGAGATCACCGAGAGGGCTAATGAAAAACTGTTTTTT
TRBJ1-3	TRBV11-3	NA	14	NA	CASSLRGNGNTIYF	TGTGCCAGCAGCTTACGGGGGAATGGAAACACCATATATTTT
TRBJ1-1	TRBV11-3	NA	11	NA	CASSPSTEAFF	TGTGCCAGCAGCCCTTCCACTGAAGCTTTCTTT
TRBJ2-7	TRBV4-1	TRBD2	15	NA	CASSQAPGLLFEQYF	TGCGCCAGCAGCCAAGCCCCGGGACTATTATTCGAGCAGTACTTC
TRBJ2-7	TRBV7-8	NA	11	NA	CASRSGVGQYF	TGTGCCAGCAGATCCGGGGTGGGGCAGTACTTC
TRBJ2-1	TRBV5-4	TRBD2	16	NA	CASSPGLAGVYNEQFF	TGTGCCAGCAGCCCTGGACTAGCGGGAGTCTACAATGAGCAGTTCTTC
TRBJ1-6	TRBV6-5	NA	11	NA	CASSDLAPLHF	TGTGCCAGCAGCGATCTAGCACCCCTCCACTTT
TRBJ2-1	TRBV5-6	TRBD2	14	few	CASSWAGGLNEQFF	TGTGCCAGCAGCTGGGCGGGGGGCCTCAATGAGCAGTTCTTC
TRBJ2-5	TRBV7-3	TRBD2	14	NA	CASSSTSDEETQYF	TGTGCCAGCAGCTCGACTAGCGACGAAGAGACCCAGTACTTC
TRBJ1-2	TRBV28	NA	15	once	CASSAGEGVIAGYTF	TGTGCCAGCAGTGCAGGGGAAGGAGTGATAGCTGGCTACACCTTC
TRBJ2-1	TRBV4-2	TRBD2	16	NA	CASSQEGAGVSDEQFF	TGTGCCAGCAGCCAAGAGGGCGCGGGGGTATCCGATGAGCAGTTCTTC
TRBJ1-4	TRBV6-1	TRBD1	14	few	CASKTGGTGEKLFF	TGTGCCAGCAAAACAGGGGGTACTGGTGAAAAACTGTTTTTT
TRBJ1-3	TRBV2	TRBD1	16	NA	CASSEGAGRGRNTIYF	TGTGCCAGCAGTGAAGGGGCAGGCAGGGGGCGGAACACCATATATTTT
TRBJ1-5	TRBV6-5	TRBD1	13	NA	CASRGQGGQPQHF	TGTGCCAGCCGGGGACAGGGAGGCCAGCCCCAGCATTTT
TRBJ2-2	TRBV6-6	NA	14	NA	CASSSRASTGELFF	TGTGCCAGCAGTTCCAGGGCGAGCACCGGGGAGCTGTTTTTT
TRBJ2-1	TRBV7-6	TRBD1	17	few	CASSLGDRPSSYNEQFF	TGTGCCAGCAGCTTAGGGGACAGGCCCAGCTCCTACAATGAGCAGTTCTTC
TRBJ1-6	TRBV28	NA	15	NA	CASSFFQVSRSPLHF	TGTGCCAGCAGTTTCTTTCAGGTTTCCCGTTCACCCCTCCACTTT
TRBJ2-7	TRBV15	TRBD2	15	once	CATSRTSGGGLRQYF	TGTGCCACCAGCAGAACTAGCGGGGGGGGCTTACGTCAGTACTTC
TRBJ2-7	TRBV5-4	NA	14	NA	CASSSGGGTYEQYF	TGTGCCAGCAGCTCGGGGGGCGGGACCTACGAGCAGTACTTC
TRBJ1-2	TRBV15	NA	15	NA	CATSRVGHLFYGYTF	TGTGCCACCAGCAGAGTTGGGCATCTCTTCTATGGCTACACCTTC